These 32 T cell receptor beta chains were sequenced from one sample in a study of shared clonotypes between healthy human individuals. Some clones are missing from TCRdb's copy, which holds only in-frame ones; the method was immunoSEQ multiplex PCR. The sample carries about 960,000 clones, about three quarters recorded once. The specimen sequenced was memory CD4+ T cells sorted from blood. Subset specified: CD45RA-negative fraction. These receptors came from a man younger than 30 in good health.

CDR3 bases: TGTGCCAGCAGCTTCGGACAGAGAAATTCACCCCTCCACTTT. Its protein product is CASSFGQRNSPLHF. The chain uses TRBV5-6 and TRBJ1-6, with D possibly TRBD1 on 6 matching bases. The germline V and J ends were trimmed by 2 bases and 7 bases, with 10 bases remaining between them. Germline V gives CDR1 SGHDT, CDR2 YYEEEE. The CDR3 consists of 14 residues.

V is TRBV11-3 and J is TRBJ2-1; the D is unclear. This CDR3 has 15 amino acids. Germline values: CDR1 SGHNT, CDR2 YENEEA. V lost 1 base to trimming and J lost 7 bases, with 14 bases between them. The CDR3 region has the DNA TGTGCCAGCAGCTTAGGACCCCAACCTTTGAATGAGCAGTTCTTC. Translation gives CASSLGPQPLNEQFF. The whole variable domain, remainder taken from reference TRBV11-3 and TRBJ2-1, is EAGVVQSPRYKIIEKKQPVAFWCNPISGHNTLYWYLQNLGQGPELLIRYENEEAVDDSQLPKDRFSAERLKGVDSTLKIQPAELGDSAVYLCASSLGPQPLNEQFFGPGTRLTVL.

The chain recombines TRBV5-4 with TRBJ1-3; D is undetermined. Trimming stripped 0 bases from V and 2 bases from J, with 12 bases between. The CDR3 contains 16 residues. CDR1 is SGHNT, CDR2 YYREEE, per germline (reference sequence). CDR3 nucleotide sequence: TGTGCCAGCAGCTTGGATATGGCCAGTGCTGGAAACACCATATATTTT. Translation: CASSLDMASAGNTIYF.

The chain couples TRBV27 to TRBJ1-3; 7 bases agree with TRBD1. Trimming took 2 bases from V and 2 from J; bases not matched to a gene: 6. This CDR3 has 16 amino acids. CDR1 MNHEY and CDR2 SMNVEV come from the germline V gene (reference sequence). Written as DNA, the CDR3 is TGTGCCAGCAGTTTAACCAGGGGGTACGCTGGAAACACCATATATTTT. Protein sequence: CASSLTRGYAGNTIYF.

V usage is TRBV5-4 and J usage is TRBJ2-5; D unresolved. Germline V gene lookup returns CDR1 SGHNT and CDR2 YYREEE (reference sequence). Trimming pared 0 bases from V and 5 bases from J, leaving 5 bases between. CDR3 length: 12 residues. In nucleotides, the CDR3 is TGTGCCAGCAGCTTGGTTGGGGAGACCCAGTACTTC. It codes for CASSLVGETQYF.

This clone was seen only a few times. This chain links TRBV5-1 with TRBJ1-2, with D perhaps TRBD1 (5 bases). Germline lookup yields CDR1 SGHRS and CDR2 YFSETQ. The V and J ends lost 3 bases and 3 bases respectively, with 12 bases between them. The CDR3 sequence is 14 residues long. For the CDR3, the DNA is TGCGCCAGCAGCTATGGGGGGGAGCACTATGGCTACACCTTC. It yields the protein CASSYGGEHYGYTF.

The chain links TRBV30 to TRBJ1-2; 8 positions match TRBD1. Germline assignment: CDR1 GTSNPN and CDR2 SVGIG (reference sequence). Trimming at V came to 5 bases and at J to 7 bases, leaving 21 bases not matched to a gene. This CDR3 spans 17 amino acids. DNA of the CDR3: TGTGCCTGGCTCCCTCCGGACAGGGATTCTGGTGGTGGTGGCTACACCTTC. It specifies CAWLPPDRDSGGGGYTF. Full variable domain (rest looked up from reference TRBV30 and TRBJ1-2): SQTIHQWPATLVQPVGSPLSLECTVEGTSNPNLYWYRQAAGRGLQLLFYSVGIGQISSEVPQNLSASRPQDRQFILSSKKLLLSDSGFYLCAWLPPDRDSGGGGYTFGSGTRLTVV.

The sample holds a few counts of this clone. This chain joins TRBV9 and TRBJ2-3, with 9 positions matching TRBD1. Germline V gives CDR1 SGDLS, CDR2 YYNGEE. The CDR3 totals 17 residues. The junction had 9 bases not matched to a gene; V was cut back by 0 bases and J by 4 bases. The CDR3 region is CASSVGPGQGSADTQYF. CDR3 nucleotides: TGTGCCAGCAGCGTAGGGCCGGGACAGGGATCAGCAGATACGCAGTATTTT.

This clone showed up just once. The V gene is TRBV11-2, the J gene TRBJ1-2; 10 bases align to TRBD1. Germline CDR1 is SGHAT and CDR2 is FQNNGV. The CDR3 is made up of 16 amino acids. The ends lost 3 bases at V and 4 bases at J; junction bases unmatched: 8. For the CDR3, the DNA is TGTGCCAGCAGCTTCCTGCAGGGACAGGGGACCTATGGCTACACCTTC. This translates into CASSFLQGQGTYGYTF.

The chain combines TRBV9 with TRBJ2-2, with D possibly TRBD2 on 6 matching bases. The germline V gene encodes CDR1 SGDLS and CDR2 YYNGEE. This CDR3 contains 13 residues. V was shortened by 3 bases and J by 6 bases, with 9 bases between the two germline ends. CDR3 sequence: CASSDRLAGELFF. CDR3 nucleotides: TGTGCCAGCAGCGATAGACTAGCCGGGGAGCTGTTTTTT.

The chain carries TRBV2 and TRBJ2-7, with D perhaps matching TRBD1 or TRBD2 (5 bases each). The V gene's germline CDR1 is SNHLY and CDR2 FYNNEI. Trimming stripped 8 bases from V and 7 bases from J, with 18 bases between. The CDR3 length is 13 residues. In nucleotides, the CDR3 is TGTGCCAGCCGAGAGAGGGCTCCAGGGGAGCAGTACTTC. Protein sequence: CASRERAPGEQYF.

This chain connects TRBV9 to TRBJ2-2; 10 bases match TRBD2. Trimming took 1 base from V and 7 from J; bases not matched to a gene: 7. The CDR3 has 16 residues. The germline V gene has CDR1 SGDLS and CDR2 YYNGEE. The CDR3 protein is CASSVTSGTVGGELFF. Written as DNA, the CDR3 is TGTGCCAGCAGCGTAACTAGCGGGACCGTTGGCGGGGAGCTGTTTTTT.

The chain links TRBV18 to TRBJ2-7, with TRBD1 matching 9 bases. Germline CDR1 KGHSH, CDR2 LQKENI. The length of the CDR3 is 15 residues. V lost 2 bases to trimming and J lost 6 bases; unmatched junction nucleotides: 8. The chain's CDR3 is CASSPSLQGASEQYF. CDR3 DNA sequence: TGTGCCAGCTCACCATCCTTACAGGGGGCATCCGAGCAGTACTTC.

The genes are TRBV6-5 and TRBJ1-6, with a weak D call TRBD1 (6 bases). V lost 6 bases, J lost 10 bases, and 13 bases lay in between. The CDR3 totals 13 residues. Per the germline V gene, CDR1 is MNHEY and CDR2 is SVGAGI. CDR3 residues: CASSLQGGSPLHF. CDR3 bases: TGTGCCAGCAGCCTACAGGGCGGGTCACCCCTCCACTTT.

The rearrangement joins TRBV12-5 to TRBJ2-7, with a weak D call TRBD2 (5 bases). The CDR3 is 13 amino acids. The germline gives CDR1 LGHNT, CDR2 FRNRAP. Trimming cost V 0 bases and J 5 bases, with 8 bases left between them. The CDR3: CASGLVSGNEQYF. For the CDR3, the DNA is TGTGCTAGTGGTTTGGTATCCGGGAACGAGCAGTACTTC.

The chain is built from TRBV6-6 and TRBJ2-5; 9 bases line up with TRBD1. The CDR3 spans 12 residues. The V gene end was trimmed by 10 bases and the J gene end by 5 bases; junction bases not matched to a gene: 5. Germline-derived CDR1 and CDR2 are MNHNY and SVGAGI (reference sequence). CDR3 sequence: CAIRDRGETQYF. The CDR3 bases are TGTGCCATTCGTGACAGGGGGGAGACCCAGTACTTC.

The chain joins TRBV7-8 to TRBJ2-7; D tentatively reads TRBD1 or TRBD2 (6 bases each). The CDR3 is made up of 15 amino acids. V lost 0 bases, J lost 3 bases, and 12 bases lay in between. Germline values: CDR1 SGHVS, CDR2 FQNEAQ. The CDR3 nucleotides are TGTGCCAGCAGCTTAGCGCCTAGGGGGGACTACGAGCAGTACTTC. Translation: CASSLAPRGDYEQYF.

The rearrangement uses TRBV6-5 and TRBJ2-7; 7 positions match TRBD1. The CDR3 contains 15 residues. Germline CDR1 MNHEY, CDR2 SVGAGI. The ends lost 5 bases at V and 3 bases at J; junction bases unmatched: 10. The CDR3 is CASSRGGPFLYEQYF. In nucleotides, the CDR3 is TGTGCCAGCAGTCGAGGGGGCCCCTTCCTCTACGAGCAGTACTTC.

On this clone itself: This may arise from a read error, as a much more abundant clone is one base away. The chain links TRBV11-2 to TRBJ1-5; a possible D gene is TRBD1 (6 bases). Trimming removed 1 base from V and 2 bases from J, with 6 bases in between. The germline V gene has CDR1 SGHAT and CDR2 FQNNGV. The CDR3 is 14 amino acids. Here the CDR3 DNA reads TGTGCCAGCAGCTTAGCAGGGGGCAATCAGCCCCAGCATTTT. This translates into CASSLAGGNQPQHF.

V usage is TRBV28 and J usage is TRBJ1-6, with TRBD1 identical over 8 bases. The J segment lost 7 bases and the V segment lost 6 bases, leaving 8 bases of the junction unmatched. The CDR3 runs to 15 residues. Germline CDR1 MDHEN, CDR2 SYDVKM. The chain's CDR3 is CASRSATGANSPLHF. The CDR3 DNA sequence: TGTGCCAGCAGGTCCGCGACAGGGGCAAATTCACCCCTCCACTTT.

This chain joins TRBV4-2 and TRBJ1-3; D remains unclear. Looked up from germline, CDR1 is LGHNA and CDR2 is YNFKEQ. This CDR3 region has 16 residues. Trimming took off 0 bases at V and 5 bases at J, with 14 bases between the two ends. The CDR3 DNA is TGTGCCAGCAGCCAAGAAAGGACGGCCACTAGAAACACCATATATTTT. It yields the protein CASSQERTATRNTIYF.

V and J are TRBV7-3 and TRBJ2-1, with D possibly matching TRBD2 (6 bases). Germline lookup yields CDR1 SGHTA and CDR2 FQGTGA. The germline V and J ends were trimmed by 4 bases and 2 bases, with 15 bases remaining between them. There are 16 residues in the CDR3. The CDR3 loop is CASSSAREGPYNEQFF. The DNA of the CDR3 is TGTGCCAGCAGCTCTGCGCGGGAAGGCCCCTACAATGAGCAGTTCTTC.

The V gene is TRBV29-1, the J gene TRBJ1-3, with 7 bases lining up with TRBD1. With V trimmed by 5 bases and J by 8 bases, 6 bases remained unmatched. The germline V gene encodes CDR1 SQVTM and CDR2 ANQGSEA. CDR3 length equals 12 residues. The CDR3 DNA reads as TGCAGCGTTCGACAGGGAGGAGACACCATATATTTT. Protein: CSVRQGGDTIYF.

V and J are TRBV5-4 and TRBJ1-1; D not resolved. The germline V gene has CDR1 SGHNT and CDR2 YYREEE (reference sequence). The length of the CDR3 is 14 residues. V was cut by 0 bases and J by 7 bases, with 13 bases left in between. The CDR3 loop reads CASSLGEIIGEAFF. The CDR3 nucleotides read TGTGCCAGCAGCTTGGGTGAGATCATCGGTGAAGCTTTCTTT.

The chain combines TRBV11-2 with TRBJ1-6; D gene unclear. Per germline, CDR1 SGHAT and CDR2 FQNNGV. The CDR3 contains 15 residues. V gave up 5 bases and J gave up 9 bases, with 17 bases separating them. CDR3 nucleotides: TGTGCCAGCAGCCCCATCTCGACGGGGAGTTCACCCCTCCACTTT. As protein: CASSPISTGSSPLHF.

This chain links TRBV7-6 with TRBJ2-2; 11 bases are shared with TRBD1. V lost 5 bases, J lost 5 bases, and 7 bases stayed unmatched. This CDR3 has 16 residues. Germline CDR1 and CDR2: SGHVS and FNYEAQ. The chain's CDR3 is CASSAYGTGGTGELFF. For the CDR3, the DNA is TGTGCCAGCAGCGCATACGGGACAGGGGGAACCGGGGAGCTGTTTTTT. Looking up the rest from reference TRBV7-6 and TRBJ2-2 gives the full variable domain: GAGVSQSPRYKVTKRGQDVALRCDPISGHVSLYWYRQALGQGPEFLTYFNYEAQQDKSGLPNDRFSAERPEGSISTLTIQRTEQRDSAMYRCASSAYGTGGTGELFFGEGSRLTVL.

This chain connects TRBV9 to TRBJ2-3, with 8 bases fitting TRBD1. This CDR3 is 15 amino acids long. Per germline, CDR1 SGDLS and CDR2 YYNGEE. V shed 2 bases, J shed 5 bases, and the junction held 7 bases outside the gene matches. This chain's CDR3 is CASSVLQGGGDTQYF. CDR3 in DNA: TGTGCCAGCAGCGTTCTACAGGGGGGTGGAGATACGCAGTATTTT.

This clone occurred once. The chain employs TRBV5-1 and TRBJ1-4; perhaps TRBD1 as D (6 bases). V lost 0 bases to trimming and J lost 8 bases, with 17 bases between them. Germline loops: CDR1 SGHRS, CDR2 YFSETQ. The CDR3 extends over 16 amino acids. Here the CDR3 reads CASSLEVGGRYEKLFF. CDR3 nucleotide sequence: TGCGCCAGCAGCTTGGAAGTCGGGGGGCGCTACGAAAAACTGTTTTTT.

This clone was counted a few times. The CDR3 sequence is CASATDRGFDEQYF. In nucleotides, the CDR3 is TGTGCCAGCGCCACGGACAGGGGATTCGACGAGCAGTACTTC. The chain couples TRBV19 to TRBJ2-7; 9 bases are shared with TRBD1. Trimming took 9 bases from V and 5 from J; bases not matched to a gene: 11. The CDR3 consists of 14 residues. Germline values: CDR1 LNHDA, CDR2 SQIVND (reference sequence).

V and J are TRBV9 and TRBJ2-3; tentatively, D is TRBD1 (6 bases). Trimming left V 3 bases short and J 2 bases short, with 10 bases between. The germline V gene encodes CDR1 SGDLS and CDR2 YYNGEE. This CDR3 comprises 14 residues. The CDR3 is CASSDQGYTDTQYF. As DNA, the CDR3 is TGTGCCAGCAGCGATCAGGGGTACACAGATACGCAGTATTTT.

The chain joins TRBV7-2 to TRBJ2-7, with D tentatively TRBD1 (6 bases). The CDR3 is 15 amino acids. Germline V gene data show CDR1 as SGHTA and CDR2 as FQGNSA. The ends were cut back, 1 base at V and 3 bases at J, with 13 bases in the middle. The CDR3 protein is CASSLGASRGYEQYF. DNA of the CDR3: TGTGCCAGCAGCTTAGGGGCTAGCAGGGGCTACGAGCAGTACTTC.

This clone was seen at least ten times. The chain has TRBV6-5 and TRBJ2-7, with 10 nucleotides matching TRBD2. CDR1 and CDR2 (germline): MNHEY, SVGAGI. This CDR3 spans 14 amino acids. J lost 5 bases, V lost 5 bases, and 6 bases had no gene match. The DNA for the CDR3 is TGTGCCAGCAGTCTCCTAGCGGGAGTAAACGAGCAGTACTTC. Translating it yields CASSLLAGVNEQYF.